These T cell receptor beta chains were read from a single sample in a study of CD8 T cells in Susac syndrome. TCRdb recomputed calls from the immunoSEQ multiplex PCR reads with MiXCR, one row per CDR3 protein. The repertoire holds 200,000 to 250,000 distinct CDR3 sequences, 95% seen once, with 0.095% in the top ten. Sample: CD4+ T cells from PBMCs. These receptors all come from a human donor with multiple sclerosis. Each CDR3 is given with its conserved first and last residue. The order of the fields is D gene, clone size, J gene, V gene, CDR3 protein, CDR3 DNA. The D gene is left open where the match is weak. Clone size is not always given. Where it is, it says once, few, many or a class for expanded clones.

TRBD1,NA,TRBJ1-5,TRBV4-2,CASSQEGQANQPQHF,TGTGCCAGCAGCCAAGAAGGACAGGCCAATCAGCCCCAGCATTTT
NA,NA,TRBJ2-7,TRBV20-1,CSARGSVQYYEQYF,TGCAGTGCTAGGGGGTCGGTCCAGTACTACGAGCAGTACTTC
NA,NA,TRBJ2-7,TRBV9,CASSVAPGDHEQYF,TGTGCCAGCAGCGTGGCGCCAGGAGACCACGAGCAGTACTTC
NA,NA,TRBJ2-5,TRBV4-2,CASSQDGRLNGGTQYF,TGTGCCAGCAGCCAAGATGGCCGATTGAACGGAGGGACCCAGTACTTC
TRBD1,once,TRBJ2-7,TRBV20-1,CSATGTDYEQYF,TGCAGTGCTACCGGGACAGATTACGAGCAGTACTTC
NA,NA,TRBJ1-4,TRBV7-9,CASSPASRREKLFF,TGTGCCAGCAGCCCCGCGTCCCGACGGGAAAAACTGTTTTTT
TRBD2,NA,TRBJ2-3,TRBV20-1,CSARAGRAGLTDTQYF,TGCAGTGCTAGAGCTGGGAGGGCGGGCCTCACAGATACGCAGTATTTT
TRBD1,NA,TRBJ2-7,TRBV20-1,CSATLGQGTAYEQYF,TGCAGTGCTACCCTGGGACAGGGGACAGCCTACGAGCAGTACTTC
TRBD1,NA,TRBJ1-5,TRBV27,CASSSGQAHNNQPQHF,TGTGCCAGCAGTTCAGGACAGGCCCATAACAATCAGCCCCAGCATTTT
NA,NA,TRBJ1-2,TRBV14,CASSHRQRYGYTF,TGTGCCAGCAGCCATCGACAGAGATATGGCTACACCTTC